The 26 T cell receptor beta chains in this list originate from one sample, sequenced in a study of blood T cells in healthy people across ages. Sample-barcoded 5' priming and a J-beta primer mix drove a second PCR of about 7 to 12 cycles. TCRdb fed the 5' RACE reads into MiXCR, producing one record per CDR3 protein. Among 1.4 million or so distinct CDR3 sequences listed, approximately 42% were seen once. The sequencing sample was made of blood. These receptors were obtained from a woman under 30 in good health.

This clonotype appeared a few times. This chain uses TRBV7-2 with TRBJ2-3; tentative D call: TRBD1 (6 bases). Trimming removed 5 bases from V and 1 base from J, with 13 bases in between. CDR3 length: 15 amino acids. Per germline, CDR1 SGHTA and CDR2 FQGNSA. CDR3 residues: CASSAPQGRTDTQYF. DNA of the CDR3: TGTGCCAGCAGCGCCCCACAGGGACGCACAGATACGCAGTATTTT.

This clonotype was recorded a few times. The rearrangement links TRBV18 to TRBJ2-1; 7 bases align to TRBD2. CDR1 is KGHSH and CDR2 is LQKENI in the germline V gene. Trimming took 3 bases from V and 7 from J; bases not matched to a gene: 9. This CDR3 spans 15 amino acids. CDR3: CASSPLGEGLNEQFF. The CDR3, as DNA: TGTGCCAGCTCACCGTTGGGGGAGGGCCTGAATGAGCAGTTCTTC.

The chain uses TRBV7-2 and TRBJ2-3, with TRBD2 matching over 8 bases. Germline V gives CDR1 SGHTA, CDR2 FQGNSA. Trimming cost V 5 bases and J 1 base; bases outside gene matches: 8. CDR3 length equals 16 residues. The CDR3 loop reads CASSPRASGRTDTQYF. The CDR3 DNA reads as TGTGCCAGCAGCCCCCGCGCTAGCGGGCGCACAGATACGCAGTATTTT.

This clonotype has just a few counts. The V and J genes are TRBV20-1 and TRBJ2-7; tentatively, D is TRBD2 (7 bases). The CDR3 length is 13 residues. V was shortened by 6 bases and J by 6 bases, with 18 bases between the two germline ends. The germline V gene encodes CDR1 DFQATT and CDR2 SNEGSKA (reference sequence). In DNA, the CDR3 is TGCAGTGCGATTAGAGGGGGGGATGGCGAGCAGTACTTC. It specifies CSAIRGGDGEQYF.

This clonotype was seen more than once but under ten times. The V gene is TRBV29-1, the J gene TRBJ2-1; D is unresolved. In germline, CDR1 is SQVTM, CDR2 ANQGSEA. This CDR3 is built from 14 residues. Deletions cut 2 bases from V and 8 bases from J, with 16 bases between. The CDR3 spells CSVEPRLLKDEQFF. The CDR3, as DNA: TGCAGCGTTGAACCGCGCCTCCTTAAAGATGAGCAGTTCTTC.

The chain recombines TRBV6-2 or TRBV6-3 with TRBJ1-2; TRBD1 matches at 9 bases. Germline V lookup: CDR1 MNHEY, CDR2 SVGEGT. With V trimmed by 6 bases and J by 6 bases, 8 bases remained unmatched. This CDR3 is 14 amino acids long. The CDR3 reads CASRSRDRVHGYTF. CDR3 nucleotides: TGTGCCAGCAGGAGCCGGGACAGGGTTCATGGCTACACCTTC.

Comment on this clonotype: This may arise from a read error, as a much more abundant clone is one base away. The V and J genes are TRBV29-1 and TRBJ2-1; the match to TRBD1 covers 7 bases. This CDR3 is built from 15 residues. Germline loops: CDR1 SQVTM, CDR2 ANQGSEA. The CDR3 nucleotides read TGCAGCGTTGAGCGACAGGGAATCAGGTACAATGAGCGGTTCTTC. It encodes CSVERQGIRYNERFF.

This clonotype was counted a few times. The CDR3: CASSLASSAAYNEQFF. CDR3 nucleotides: TGCGCCAGCAGCTTGGCCTCTTCGGCAGCCTACAATGAGCAGTTCTTC. The chain recombines TRBV5-1 with TRBJ2-1, with D uncertain. CDR1 and CDR2 from the germline V gene are SGHRS and YFSETQ. Deletions cut 0 bases from V and 2 bases from J, with 12 bases between. CDR3 length: 16 residues. Full variable domain (rest looked up from reference TRBV5-1 and TRBJ2-1): KAGVTQTPRYLIKTRGQQVTLSCSPISGHRSVSWYQQTPGQGLQFLFEYFSETQRNKGNFPGRFSGRQFSNSRSEMNVSTLELGDSALYLCASSLASSAAYNEQFFGPGTRLTVL.

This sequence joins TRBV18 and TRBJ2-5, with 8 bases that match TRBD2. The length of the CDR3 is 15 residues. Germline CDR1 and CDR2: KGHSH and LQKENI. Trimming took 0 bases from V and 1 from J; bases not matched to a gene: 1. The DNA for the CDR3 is TGTGCCAGCTCACCACCTGGGACTAGCCAAGAGACCCAGTACTTC. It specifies CASSPPGTSQETQYF.

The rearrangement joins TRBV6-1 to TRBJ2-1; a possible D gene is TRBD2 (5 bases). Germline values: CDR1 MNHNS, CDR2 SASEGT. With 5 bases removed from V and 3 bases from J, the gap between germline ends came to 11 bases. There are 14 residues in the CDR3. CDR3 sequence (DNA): TGTGCCAGCAGTAAATCCGGGATCTACAATGAGCAGTTCTTC. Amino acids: CASSKSGIYNEQFF.

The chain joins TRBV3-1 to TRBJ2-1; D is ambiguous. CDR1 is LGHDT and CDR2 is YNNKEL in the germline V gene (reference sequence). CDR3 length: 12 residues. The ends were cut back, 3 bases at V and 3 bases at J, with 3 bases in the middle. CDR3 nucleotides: TGTGCCAGCAGCCATCTCTACAATGAGCAGTTCTTC. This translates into CASSHLYNEQFF.

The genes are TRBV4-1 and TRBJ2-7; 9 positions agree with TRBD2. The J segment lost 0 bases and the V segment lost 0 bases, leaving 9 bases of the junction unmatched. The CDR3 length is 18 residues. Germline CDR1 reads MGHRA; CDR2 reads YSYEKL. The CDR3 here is CASSQEGVAGALSYEQYF. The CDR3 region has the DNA TGCGCCAGCAGCCAAGAAGGGGTAGCGGGAGCCCTCTCCTACGAGCAGTACTTC.

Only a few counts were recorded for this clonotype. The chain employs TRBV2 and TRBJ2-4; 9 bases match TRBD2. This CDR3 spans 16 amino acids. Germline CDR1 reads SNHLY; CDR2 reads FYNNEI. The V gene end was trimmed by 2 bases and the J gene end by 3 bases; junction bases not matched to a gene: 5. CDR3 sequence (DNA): TGTGCCAGCAGTGAAAGCGGGGGGACTTTCAAAAACATTCAGTACTTC. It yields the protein CASSESGGTFKNIQYF.

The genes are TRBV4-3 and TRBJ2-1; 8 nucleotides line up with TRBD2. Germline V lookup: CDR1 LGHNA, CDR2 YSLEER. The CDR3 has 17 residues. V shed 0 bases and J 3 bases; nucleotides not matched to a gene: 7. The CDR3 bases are TGCGCCAGCAGCCAAGAGGTCGCGGGAGGACTCTACAATGAGCAGTTCTTC. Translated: CASSQEVAGGLYNEQFF.

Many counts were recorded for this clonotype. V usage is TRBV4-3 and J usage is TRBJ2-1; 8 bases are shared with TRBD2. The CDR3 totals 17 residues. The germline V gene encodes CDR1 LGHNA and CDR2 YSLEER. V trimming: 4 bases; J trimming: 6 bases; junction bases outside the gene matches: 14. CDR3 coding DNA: TGCGCCAGCAGCCGCACCCTGACCCAGCGGGAGCCCAATGAGCAGTTCTTC. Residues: CASSRTLTQREPNEQFF.

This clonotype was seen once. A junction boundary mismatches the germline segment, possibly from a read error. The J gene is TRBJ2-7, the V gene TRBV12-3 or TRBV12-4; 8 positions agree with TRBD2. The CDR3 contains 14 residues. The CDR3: CASSLIGGDYKQYF. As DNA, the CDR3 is TGTGCCAGCAGTTTAATCGGGGGGGACTACAAGCAGTACTTC.

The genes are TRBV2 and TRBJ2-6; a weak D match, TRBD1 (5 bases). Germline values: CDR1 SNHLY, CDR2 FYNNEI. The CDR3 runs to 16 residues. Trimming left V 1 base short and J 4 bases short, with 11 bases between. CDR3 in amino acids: CASSEDRPSGANVLTF. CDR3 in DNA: TGTGCCAGCAGTGAAGACAGGCCGTCCGGGGCCAACGTCCTGACTTTC.

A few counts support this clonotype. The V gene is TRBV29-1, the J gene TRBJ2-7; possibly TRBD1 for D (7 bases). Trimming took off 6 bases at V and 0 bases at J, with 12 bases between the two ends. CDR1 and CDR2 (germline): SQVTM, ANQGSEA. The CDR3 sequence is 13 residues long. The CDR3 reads CSVEGQTSYEQYF. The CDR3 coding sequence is TGCAGCGTGGAGGGACAGACCTCCTACGAGCAGTACTTC.

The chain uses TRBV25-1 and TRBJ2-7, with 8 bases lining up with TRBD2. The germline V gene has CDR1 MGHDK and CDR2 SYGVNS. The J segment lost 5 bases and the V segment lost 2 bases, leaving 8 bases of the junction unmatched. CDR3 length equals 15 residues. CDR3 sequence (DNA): TGTGCCAGCAGTGAAGGAAGCGGGAGTCGTAACGAGCAGTACTTC. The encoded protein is CASSEGSGSRNEQYF.

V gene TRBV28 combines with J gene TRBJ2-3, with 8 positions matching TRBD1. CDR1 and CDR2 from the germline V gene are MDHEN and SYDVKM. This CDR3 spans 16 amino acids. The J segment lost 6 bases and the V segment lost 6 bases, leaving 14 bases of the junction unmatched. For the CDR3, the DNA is TGTGCCAGCAGACCCGGACAGGGCTTAGGTTATGATACGCAGTATTTT. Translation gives CASRPGQGLGYDTQYF.

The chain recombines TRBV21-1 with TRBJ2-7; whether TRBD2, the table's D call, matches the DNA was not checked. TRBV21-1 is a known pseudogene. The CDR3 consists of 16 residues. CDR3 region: CASSAPGLRSSYEQYF. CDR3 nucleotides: TGTGCCAGCAGCGCGCCGGGACTAAGGTCGTCTTACGAGCAGTACTTC.

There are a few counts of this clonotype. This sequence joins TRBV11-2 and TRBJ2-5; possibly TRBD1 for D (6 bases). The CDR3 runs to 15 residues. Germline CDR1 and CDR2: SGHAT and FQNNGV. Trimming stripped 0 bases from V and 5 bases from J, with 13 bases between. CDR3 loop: CASSLDFRGGETQYF. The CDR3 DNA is TGTGCCAGCAGCTTAGATTTCAGGGGCGGGGAGACCCAGTACTTC.

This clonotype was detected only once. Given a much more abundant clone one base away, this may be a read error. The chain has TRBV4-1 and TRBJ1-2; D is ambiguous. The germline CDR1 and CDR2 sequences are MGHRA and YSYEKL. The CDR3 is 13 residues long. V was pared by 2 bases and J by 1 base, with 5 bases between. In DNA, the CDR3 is TGCGCCAGCAGCCAATCCGATAACTATGGCTACACCTTC. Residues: CASSQSDNYGYTF.

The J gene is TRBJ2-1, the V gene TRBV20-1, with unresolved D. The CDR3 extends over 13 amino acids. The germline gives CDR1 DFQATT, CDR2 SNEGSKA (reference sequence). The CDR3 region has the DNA TGCAGGGCTCTGCGCCGCTCCTACAATGAGCAGTTCTTC. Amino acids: CRALRRSYNEQFF.

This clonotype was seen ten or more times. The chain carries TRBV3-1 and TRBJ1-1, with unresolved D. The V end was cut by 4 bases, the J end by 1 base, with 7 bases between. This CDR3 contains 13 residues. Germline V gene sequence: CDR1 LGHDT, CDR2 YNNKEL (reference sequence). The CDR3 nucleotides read TGTGCCAGCAGCCCATGGGGGAACACTGAAGCTTTCTTT. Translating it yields CASSPWGNTEAFF.

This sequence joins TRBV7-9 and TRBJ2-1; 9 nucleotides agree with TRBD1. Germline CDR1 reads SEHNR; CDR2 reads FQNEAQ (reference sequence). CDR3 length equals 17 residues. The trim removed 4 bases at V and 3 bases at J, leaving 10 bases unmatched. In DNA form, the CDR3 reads TGTGCCAGCAGCTCCCCGGGACAGGGCCATGTCTACAATGAGCAGTTCTTC. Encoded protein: CASSSPGQGHVYNEQFF.